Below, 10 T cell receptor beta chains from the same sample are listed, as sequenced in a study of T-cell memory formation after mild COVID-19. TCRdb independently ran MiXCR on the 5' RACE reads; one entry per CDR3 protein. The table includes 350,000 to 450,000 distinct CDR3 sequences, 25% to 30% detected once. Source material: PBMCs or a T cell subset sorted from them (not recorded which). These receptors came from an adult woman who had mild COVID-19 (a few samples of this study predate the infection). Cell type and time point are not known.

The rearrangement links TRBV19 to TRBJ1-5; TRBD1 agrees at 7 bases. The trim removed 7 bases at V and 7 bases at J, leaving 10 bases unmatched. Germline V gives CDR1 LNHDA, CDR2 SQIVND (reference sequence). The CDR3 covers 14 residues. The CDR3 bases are TGTGCCAGTAACCTCGACAGGGAAGGCCAGCCCCAGCATTTT. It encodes CASNLDREGQPQHF.

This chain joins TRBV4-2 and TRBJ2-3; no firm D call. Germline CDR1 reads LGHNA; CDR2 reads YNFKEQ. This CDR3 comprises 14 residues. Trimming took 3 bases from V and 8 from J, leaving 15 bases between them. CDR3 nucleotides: TGTGCCAGCAGCCACACCAGACTCGACCCTACGCAGTATTTT. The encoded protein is CASSHTRLDPTQYF.

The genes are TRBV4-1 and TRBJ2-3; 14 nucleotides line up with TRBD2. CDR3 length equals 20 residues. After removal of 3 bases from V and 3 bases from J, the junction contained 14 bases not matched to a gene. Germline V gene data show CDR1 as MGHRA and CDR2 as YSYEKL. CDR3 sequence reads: CASSHPGLAGVHPGTDTQYF. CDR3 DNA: TGCGCCAGCAGCCATCCGGGACTAGCGGGAGTCCATCCCGGGACAGATACGCAGTATTTT.

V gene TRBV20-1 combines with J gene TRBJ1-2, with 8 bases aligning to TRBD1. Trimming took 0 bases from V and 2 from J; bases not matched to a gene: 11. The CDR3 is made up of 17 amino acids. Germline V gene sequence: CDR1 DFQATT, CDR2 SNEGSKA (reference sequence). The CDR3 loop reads CSARDVGQVLQNYGYTF. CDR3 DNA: TGCAGTGCTAGAGATGTGGGACAGGTCCTCCAGAACTATGGCTACACCTTC.

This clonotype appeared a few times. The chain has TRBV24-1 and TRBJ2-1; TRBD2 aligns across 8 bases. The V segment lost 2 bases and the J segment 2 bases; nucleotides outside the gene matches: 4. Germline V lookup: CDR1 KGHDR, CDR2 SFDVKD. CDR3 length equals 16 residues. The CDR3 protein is CATSDSSGGPYNEQFF. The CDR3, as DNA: TGTGCCACCAGTGATTCCAGCGGGGGCCCCTACAATGAGCAGTTCTTC.

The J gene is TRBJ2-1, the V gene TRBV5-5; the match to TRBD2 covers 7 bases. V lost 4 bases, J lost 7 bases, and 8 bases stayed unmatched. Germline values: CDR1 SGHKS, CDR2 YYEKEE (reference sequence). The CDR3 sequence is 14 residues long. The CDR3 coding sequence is TGTGCCAGCAGCCCCGAGGTGGGGGGGAATGAGCAGTTCTTC. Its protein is CASSPEVGGNEQFF.

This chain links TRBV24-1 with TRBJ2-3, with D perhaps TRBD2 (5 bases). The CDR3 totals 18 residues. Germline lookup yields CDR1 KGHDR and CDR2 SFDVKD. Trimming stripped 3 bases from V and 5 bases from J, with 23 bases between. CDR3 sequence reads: CATSDPSVERTGRDTQYF. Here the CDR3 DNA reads TGTGCCACCAGTGATCCATCGGTAGAGAGGACTGGAAGAGATACGCAGTATTTT.

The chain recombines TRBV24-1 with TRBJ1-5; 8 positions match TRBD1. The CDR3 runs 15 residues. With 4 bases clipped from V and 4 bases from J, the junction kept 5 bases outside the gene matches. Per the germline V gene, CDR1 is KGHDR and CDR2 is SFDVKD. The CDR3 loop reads CATSDGTGGNQPQHF. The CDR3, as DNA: TGTGCCACCAGTGACGGAACAGGGGGGAATCAGCCCCAGCATTTT.

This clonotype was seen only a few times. The CDR3 nucleotides read TGTGCCAGCAGCCAACTACATTTAACCTCCTACAATGAGCAGTTCTTC. Its translation is CASSQLHLTSYNEQFF. The rearrangement uses TRBV6-2 or TRBV6-3 and TRBJ2-1; D not resolved. Trimming stripped 6 bases from V and 0 bases from J, with 15 bases between. Germline V gene sequence: CDR1 MNHEY, CDR2 SVGEGT. This CDR3 comprises 16 residues.

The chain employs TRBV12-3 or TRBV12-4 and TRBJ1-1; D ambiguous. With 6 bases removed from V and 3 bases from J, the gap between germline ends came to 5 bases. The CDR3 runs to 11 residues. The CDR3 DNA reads TGTGCCAGCAGAGAGGACACTGAAGCTTTCTTT. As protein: CASREDTEAFF.